This T cell receptor (beta chain) is from a study of OX40 agonist ivuxolimab in advanced cancers. Looked up from germline, CDR1 is SEHNR and CDR2 is FQNEAQ (reference sequence). The V and J ends lost 10 bases and 8 bases respectively, with 15 bases between them. This CDR3 region has 12 residues. Measured with immunoSEQ multiplex PCR; TCRdb has only the in-frame clones, and not every one. This sample has around 15,000 clones; 70% to 90% occur once, and the top ten carry 3.5% to 4%. J is TRBJ2-1 and V is TRBV7-9; D uncertain. This clonotype originated in an adult with an advanced solid tumor such as melanoma, head and neck, liver or kidney cancer. The specimen was CD4+ or CD8+ T cells sorted from blood, collected in a trial of the OX40 agonist ivuxolimab. The CDR3 DNA follows: TGTGCCACGATGGACGTTGCGGATGAGCAGTTCTTC. Its translation is CATMDVADEQFF.